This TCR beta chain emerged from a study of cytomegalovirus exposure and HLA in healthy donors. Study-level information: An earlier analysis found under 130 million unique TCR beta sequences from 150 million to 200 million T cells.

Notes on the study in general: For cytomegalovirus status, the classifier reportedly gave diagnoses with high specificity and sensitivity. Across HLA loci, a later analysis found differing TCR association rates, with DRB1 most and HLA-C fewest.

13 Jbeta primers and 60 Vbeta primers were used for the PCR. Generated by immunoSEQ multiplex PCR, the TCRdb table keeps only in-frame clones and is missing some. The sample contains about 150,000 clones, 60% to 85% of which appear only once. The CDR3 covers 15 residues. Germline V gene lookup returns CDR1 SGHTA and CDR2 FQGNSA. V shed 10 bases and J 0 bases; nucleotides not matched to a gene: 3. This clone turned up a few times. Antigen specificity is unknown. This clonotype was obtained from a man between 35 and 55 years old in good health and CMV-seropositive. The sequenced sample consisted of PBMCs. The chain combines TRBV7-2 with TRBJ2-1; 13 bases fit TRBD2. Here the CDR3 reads CATRTSGSSYNEQFF. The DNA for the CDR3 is TGTGCCACCAGGACTAGCGGGAGCTCCTACAATGAGCAGTTCTTC.